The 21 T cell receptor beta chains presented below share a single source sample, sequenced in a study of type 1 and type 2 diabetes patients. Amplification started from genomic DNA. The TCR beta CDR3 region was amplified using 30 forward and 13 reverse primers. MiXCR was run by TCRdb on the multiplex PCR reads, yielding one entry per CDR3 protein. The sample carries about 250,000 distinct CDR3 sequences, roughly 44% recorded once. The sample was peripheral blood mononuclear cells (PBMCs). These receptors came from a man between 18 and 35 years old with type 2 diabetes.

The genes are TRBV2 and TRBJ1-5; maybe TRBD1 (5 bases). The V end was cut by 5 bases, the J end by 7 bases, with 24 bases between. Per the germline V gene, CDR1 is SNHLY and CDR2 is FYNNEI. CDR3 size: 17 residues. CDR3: CASSSIVGGGVRQPQHF. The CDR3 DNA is TGTGCCAGCAGTTCGATCGTGGGGGGGGGAGTGAGGCAGCCCCAGCATTTT.

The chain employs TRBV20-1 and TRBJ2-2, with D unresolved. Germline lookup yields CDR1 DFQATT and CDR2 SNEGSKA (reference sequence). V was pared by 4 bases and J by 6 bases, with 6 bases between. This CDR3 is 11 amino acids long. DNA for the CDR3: TGCAGTGCTATCGTAGCCGGGGAGCTGTTTTTT. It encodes CSAIVAGELFF.

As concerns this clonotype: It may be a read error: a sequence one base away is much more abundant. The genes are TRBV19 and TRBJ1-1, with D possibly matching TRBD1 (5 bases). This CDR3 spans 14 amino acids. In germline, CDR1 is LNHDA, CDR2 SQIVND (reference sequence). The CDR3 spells CASSISQGSTKAFF. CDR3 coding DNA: TGTGCCAGTAGTATCAGTCAGGGAAGCACTAAAGCTTTCTTT.

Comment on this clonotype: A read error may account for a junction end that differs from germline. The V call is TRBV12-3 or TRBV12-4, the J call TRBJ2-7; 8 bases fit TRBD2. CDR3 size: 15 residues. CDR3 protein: CASTLRGLVMSEQCF. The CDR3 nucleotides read TGTGCCAGCACCCTCCGGGGACTAGTGATGAGCGAGCAGTGCTTC.

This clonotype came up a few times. CDR3 DNA sequence: TGTGCCAGCAGCGTAGGGTGGGCGTCCTACGAGCAGTACTTC. Protein: CASSVGWASYEQYF. The chain carries TRBV9 and TRBJ2-7; D call uncertain. Germline V gives CDR1 SGDLS, CDR2 YYNGEE. Deletions cut 0 bases from V and 1 base from J, with 8 bases between. The CDR3 spans 14 residues.

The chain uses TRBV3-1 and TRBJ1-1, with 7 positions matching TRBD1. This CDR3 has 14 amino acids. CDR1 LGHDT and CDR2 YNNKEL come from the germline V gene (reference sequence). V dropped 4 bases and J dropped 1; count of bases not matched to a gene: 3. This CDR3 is CASSPRGENTEAFF. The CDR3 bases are TGTGCCAGCAGCCCCAGGGGGGAGAACACTGAAGCTTTCTTT.

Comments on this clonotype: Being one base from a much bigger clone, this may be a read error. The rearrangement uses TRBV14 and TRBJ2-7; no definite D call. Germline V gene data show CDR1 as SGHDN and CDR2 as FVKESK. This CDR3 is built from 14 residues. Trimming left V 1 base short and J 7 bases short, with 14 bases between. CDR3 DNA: TGTGCCAGCAGCCAAGCGTTTGGGTTTCAGGAGCAGTACTTC. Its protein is CASSQAFGFQEQYF.

The CDR3 DNA sequence: TGTGCCAGCAGTTCCGGGACAGGAGCGGGAGGCCACACCTTC. This translates into CASSSGTGAGGHTF. The chain links TRBV14 to TRBJ1-2, with TRBD1 matching 8 bases. V trimming: 6 bases; J trimming: 12 bases; junction bases outside the gene matches: 15. This CDR3 has 14 residues. The germline V gene encodes CDR1 SGHDN and CDR2 FVKESK. The full variable domain, its missing parts supplied by reference TRBV14 and TRBJ1-2, is EAGVTQFPSHSVIEKGQTVTLRCDPISGHDNLYWYRRVMGKEIKFLLHFVKESKQDESGMPNNRFLAERTGGTYSTLKVQPAELEDSGVYFCASSSGTGAGGHTFGSGTRLTVV.

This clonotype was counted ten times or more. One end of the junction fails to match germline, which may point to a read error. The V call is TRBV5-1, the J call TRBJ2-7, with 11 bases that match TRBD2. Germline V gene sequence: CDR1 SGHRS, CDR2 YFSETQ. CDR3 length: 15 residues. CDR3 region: CASSLTSGGSYEQYF. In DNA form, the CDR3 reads TGTGCCAGCAGCCTTACTAGCGGGGGCTCCTACGAGCAGTACTTC.

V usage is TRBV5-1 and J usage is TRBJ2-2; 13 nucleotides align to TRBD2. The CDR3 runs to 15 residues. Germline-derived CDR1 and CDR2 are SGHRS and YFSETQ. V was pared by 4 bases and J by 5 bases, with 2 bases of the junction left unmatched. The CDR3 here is CASSTGLAGTGELFF. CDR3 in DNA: TGCGCCAGCAGCACGGGACTAGCGGGGACCGGGGAGCTGTTTTTT.

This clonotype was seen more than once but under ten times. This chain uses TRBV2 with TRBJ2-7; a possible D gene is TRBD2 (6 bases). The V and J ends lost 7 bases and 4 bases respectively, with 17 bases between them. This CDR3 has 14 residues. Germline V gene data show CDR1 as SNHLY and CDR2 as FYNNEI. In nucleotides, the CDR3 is TGTGCCAGCACCCCGGGGGACCTTCAATACGAGCAGTACTTC. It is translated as CASTPGDLQYEQYF.

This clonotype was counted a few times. Here the CDR3 reads CASSDLGKRGWTEAFF. CDR3 sequence (DNA): TGTGCCAGCAGCGACCTCGGGAAACGAGGGTGGACTGAAGCTTTCTTT. This sequence joins TRBV9 and TRBJ1-1; D unclear. Trimming cost V 3 bases and J 5 bases, with 20 bases left between them. The germline CDR1 and CDR2 sequences are SGDLS and YYNGEE. The CDR3 length is 16 residues.

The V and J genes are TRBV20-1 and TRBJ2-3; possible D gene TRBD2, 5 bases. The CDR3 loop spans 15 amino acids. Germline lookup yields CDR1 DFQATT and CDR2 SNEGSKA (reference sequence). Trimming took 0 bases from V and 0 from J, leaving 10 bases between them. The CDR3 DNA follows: TGCAGTGCTAGAGATCGGTGGACTAGCACAGATACGCAGTATTTT. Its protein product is CSARDRWTSTDTQYF.

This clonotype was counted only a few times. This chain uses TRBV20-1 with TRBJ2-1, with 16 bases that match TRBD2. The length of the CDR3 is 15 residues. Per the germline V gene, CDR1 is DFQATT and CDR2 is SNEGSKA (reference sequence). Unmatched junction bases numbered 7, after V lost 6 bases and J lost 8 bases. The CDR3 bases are TGCAGTGCGGCCGGGACTAGCGGGAGGGCGGATGAGCAGTTCTTC. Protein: CSAAGTSGRADEQFF.

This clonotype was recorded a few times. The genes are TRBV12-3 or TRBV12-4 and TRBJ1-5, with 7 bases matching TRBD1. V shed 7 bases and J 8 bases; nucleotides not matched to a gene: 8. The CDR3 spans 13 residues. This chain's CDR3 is CASTGQDWEPQHF. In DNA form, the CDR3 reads TGTGCCAGCACCGGACAGGACTGGGAGCCCCAGCATTTT.

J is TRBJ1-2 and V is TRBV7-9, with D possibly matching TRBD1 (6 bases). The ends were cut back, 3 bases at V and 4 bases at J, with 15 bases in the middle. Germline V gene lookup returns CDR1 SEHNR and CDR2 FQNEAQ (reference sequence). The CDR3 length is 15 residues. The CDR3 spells CASSFPTGAFYGYTF. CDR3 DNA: TGTGCCAGCAGCTTCCCGACAGGAGCCTTCTATGGCTACACCTTC.

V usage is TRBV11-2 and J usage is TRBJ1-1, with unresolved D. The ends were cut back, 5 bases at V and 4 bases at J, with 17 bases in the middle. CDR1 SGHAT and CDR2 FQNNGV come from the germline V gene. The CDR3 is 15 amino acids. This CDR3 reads CASSPQPPWSTEAFF. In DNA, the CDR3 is TGTGCCAGCAGCCCCCAGCCTCCTTGGAGCACTGAAGCTTTCTTT.

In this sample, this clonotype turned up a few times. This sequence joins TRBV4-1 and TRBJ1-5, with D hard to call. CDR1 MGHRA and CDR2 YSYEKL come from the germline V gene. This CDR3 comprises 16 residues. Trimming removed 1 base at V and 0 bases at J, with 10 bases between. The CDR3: CASSQVVENSNQPQHF. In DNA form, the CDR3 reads TGCGCCAGCAGCCAAGTGGTGGAAAATAGCAATCAGCCCCAGCATTTT.

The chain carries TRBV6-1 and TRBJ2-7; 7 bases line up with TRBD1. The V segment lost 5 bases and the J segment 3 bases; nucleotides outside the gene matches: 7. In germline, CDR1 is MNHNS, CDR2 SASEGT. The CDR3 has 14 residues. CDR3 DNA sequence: TGTGCCAGCAGTCAGGGACAGCAGTACTACGAGCAGTACTTC. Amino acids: CASSQGQQYYEQYF.

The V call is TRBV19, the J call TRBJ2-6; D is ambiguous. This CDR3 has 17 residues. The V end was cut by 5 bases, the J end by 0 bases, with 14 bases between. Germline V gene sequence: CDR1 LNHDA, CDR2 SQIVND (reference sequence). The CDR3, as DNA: TGTGCCAGTAGTGAAGCCAGGTCCTTCTCTGGGGCCAACGTCCTGACTTTC. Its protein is CASSEARSFSGANVLTF.

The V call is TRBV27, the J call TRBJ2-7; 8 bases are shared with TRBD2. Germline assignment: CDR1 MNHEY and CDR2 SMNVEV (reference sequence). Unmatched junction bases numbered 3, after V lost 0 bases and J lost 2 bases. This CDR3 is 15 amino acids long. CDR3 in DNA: TGTGCCAGCAGTTTATCTCCTAGCGGGCCCTACGAGCAGTACTTC. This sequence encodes CASSLSPSGPYEQYF.